The rows below give T cell receptor beta chains drawn from one sample of a study of blood T cell repertoires in COVID-19. Repertoires were generated with immunoSEQ multiplex PCR, while TCRdb's copy carries only in-frame clones and drops some. The repertoire consists of under 150,000 clones, with roughly 90% occurring once and the leading ten covering more than 7%. The specimen was peripheral blood. The receptors derive from a woman in her 70s who had recovered from COVID-19. The CDR3 runs from the conserved cysteine through the conserved F or W. The order of the fields is CDR3 protein, CDR3 DNA, V gene, J gene, D gene, clone size. A D gene is named only where the DNA matches it firmly. Size is stated for part of the rows, as once, few or many counts, or as a class when the clone is expanded.

CASSQLAGGLYEQYF	TGTGCCAGCAGTCAACTAGCGGGGGGGCTCTACGAGCAGTACTTC	TRBV28	TRBJ2-7	TRBD2	NA
CASRTTGLYEQYF	TGTGCCAGCAGAACGACAGGGCTCTACGAGCAGTACTTC	TRBV6-1	TRBJ2-7	TRBD1	NA
CASSGGQGYTEAFF	TGTGCCAGCAGCGGGGGACAGGGTTACACTGAAGCTTTCTTT	TRBV5-4	TRBJ1-1	TRBD1	NA
CASSQESRGNTGELFF	TGCGCCAGCAGCCAAGAGTCGCGGGGGAACACCGGGGAGCTGTTTTTT	TRBV4-3	TRBJ2-2	NA	NA
CASSLSPAGNQPQHF	TGTGCCAGCAGTCTTTCCCCGGCGGGCAATCAGCCCCAGCATTTT	TRBV6-2/TRBV6-3	TRBJ1-5	NA	NA
CASSLAGQSPTDTQYF	TGTGCCAGCAGCTTAGCGGGACAGAGTCCCACAGATACGCAGTATTTT	TRBV7-2	TRBJ2-3	TRBD1	NA
CASSDSWTQKETQYF	TGTGCCAGCAGTGACTCTTGGACACAAAAAGAGACCCAGTACTTC	TRBV6-4	TRBJ2-5	NA	NA
CAWSVDNYNSPLHF	TGTGCCTGGAGTGTAGACAACTATAATTCACCCCTCCACTTT	TRBV30	TRBJ1-6	NA	NA
CASTSGPGQETQYF	TGTGCCAGCACCTCCGGTCCAGGTCAAGAGACCCAGTACTTC	TRBV11-2	TRBJ2-5	NA	NA
CSVGEGQGAYEQYF	TGCAGCGTGGGTGAGGGACAGGGGGCCTACGAGCAGTACTTC	TRBV29-1	TRBJ2-7	TRBD1	NA
CSVQGQTSGTDTQYF	TGCAGCGTTCAAGGGCAGACTAGCGGCACAGATACGCAGTATTTT	TRBV29-1	TRBJ2-3	TRBD2	NA
CASSADRRDGYTF	TGTGCCAGCAGTGCGGACAGGCGAGATGGCTACACCTTC	TRBV12-3/TRBV12-4	TRBJ1-2	TRBD1	NA
CASKVVQGYTF	TGTGCCAGCAAGGTGGTACAGGGCTACACCTTC	TRBV6-6	TRBJ1-2	NA	NA
CASKYRGSSTDTQYF	TGTGCCAGTAAGTACAGGGGATCCAGCACAGATACGCAGTATTTT	TRBV19	TRBJ2-3	TRBD1	NA
CASSYTGTGGVGGYTF	TGTGCCAGCAGCTACACCGGGACAGGGGGAGTGGGTGGCTACACCTTC	TRBV7-9	TRBJ1-2	TRBD1	few
CAWSPSPRGPLHF	TGTGCCTGGAGCCCGAGTCCCCGGGGGCCCCTCCACTTT	TRBV30	TRBJ1-6	NA	few
CASSLASGGWEDTQYF	TGTGCCAGCAGTTTAGCTAGCGGGGGGTGGGAAGATACGCAGTATTTT	TRBV28	TRBJ2-3	TRBD2	NA
CASSSDRSSYNSPLHF	TGTGCCAGCAGCTCAGACAGGAGCTCCTATAATTCACCCCTCCACTTT	TRBV7-2	TRBJ1-6	NA	NA
CASSPLGTSVTQYF	TGTGCCAGCAGCCCGCTCGGGACTAGCGTAACGCAGTATTTT	TRBV7-8	TRBJ2-3	TRBD2	NA
CASSIAQGQGKPQHF	TGTGCCAGTAGTATTGCGCAGGGACAGGGGAAGCCCCAGCATTTT	TRBV19	TRBJ1-5	TRBD1	once
CASSSPGTRGNYEQYF	TGTGCCAGCAGTTCTCCCGGGACTAGAGGAAACTACGAGCAGTACTTC	TRBV28	TRBJ2-7	TRBD2	once
CAITPRDRPTEAFF	TGTGCCATCACCCCGAGGGACAGGCCGACTGAAGCTTTCTTT	TRBV10-3	TRBJ1-1	TRBD1	NA
CASCKGADTGELFF	TGTGCCAGTTGTAAGGGAGCGGACACCGGGGAGCTGTTTTTT	TRBV19	TRBJ2-2	NA	NA
CASSQGLTYEQYF	TGTGCCAGCAGCCAGGGACTGACCTACGAGCAGTACTTC	TRBV3-1/TRBV3-2	TRBJ2-7	NA	NA
CASSQDQGDRGYGYTF	TGCGCCAGCAGCCAAGATCAGGGGGACAGGGGATATGGCTACACCTTC	TRBV4-3	TRBJ1-2	TRBD1	NA
CASKGTVIAKNIQYF	TGTGCCAGCAAAGGGACAGTGATAGCCAAAAACATTCAGTACTTC	TRBV2	TRBJ2-4	TRBD1	once
CASSVEVADGNNEQFF	TGTGCCAGCAGCGTAGAGGTCGCAGACGGGAACAATGAGCAGTTCTTC	TRBV9	TRBJ2-1	NA	NA
CASRKEGPETSVPYNEQFF	TGTGCCAGCAGAAAAGAAGGTCCCGAGACTAGCGTGCCCTACAATGAGCAGTTCTTC	TRBV11-2	TRBJ2-1	TRBD2	once
CASRFPGSRTEAFF	TGCGCCAGCCGGTTTCCAGGGTCCCGCACTGAAGCTTTCTTT	TRBV5-1	TRBJ1-1	NA	NA
CASSLGQRGGGDTQYF	TGTGCCAGCAGCTTGGGACAGCGGGGGGGCGGGGATACGCAGTATTTT	TRBV5-4	TRBJ2-3	TRBD2	NA
CASSLNRAFSSYNSPLHF	TGTGCCAGCAGTTTGAACAGGGCGTTTTCCTCCTATAATTCACCCCTCCACTTT	TRBV28	TRBJ1-6	NA	NA
CASSQDGGGSGNTIYF	TGCGCCAGCAGCCAAGATGGGGGCGGCTCTGGAAACACCATATATTTT	TRBV4-1	TRBJ1-3	NA	NA
CAISAPLGEGQETQYF	TGTGCCATCAGTGCCCCCCTGGGGGAGGGACAAGAGACCCAGTACTTC	TRBV10-3	TRBJ2-5	TRBD2	NA
CARISGYVATNEKLFF	TGTGCCAGAATAAGCGGATACGTTGCAACTAATGAAAAACTGTTTTTT	TRBV10-3	TRBJ1-4	NA	few
CASSEYPGAHRGNQPQHF	TGTGCCAGCAGTGAATATCCGGGAGCACACAGGGGGAATCAGCCCCAGCATTTT	TRBV25-1	TRBJ1-5	TRBD1	NA
CASSLMGGGGRETQYF	TGTGCCAGCAGCTTAATGGGAGGCGGGGGACGGGAGACCCAGTACTTC	TRBV7-3	TRBJ2-5	TRBD2	NA
CASSQDRWREQYF	TGTGCCAGCAGCCAAGATCGCTGGAGGGAGCAGTACTTC	TRBV4-2	TRBJ2-7	NA	NA
CASSQVGDYGYPSQYF	TGTGCCAGCAGCCAAGTAGGGGACTATGGATACCCCTCGCAGTATTTT	TRBV4-2	TRBJ2-3	TRBD2	NA
CASSQMVGVGETQYF	TGTGCCAGCAGCCAAATGGTGGGAGTCGGAGAGACCCAGTACTTC	TRBV9	TRBJ2-5	NA	NA
CASSGVVNTEAFF	TGTGCCAGCAGCGGGGTGGTGAACACTGAAGCTTTCTTT	TRBV6-5	TRBJ1-1	NA	NA